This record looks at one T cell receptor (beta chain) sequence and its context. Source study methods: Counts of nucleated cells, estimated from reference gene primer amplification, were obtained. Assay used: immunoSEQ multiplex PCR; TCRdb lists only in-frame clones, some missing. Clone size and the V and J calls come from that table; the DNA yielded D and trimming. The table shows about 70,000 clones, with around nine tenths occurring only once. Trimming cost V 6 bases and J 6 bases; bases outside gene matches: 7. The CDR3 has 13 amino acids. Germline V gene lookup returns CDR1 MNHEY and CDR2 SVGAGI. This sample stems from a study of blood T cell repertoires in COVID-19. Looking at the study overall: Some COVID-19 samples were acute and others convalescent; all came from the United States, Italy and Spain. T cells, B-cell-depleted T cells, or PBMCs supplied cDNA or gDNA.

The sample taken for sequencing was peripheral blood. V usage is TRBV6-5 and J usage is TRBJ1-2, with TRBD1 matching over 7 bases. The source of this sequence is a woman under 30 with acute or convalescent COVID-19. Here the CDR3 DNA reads TGTGCCAGCAGGGGGACAGCCCTCAATGGCTACACCTTC. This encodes CASRGTALNGYTF.